Listed below are T cell receptor beta chains from one sample, sequenced in a study of CD8+ T cells in alopecia areata. TCRdb's copy holds only in-frame clones and misses some; the assay was immunoSEQ multiplex PCR. This table holds 85,000 to 110,000 clones, approximately 52% found once. The sample comprised CD4+ T cells sorted from blood. The receptors here all came from a human donor in good health. CDR3s leave out the opening cysteine and the closing phenylalanine or tryptophan. The order of the fields is clone size, V gene, J gene, CDR3 protein. Size tells how often a clone was seen (once, few, many) or the class of an expanded clone, and some rows leave it out.

>-|TRBV30|TRBJ2-7
AWSPLREQY
>-|TRBV19|TRBJ2-3
ASSISKVAADTQY
>-|TRBV6-5|TRBJ1-1
ASSYWGQGNTEAF
>-|TRBV2|TRBJ2-7
ASATQDRTNHH
>-|TRBV10-3|TRBJ2-2
AISEGQLNTGELF
>-|TRBV29-1|TRBJ2-7
SVNLGDPYEQY
>few|TRBV9|TRBJ1-2
ASSPRQGGYT
>few|TRBV30|TRBJ2-5
AWSVGEATQY
>few|TRBV10-3|TRBJ2-1
AISPGQVQFNEQF
>-|TRBV29-1|TRBJ2-3
SVEGSRGDTQY
>-|TRBV6-5|TRBJ1-2
ASSYAIQGYDYGYT
>-|TRBV28|TRBJ1-2
ASSPTGHQMYGYT
>-|TRBV5-6|TRBJ1-5
ASSPGLNQPQH
>-|TRBV30|TRBJ1-6
AWSWRAYNSPLH
>-|TRBV30|TRBJ1-2
AWRQGAYGYT
>-|TRBV27|TRBJ2-1
ASSFRAGSSYNEQF
>few|TRBV6-1|TRBJ1-2
ASSDPGTAHYGYT
>few|TRBV7-9|TRBJ1-1
ASSLDTEAF
>few|TRBV2|TRBJ2-5
ASNRGGETQY
>-|TRBV2|TRBJ2-7
ASSERAGGRGEQY
>-|TRBV29-1|TRBJ1-2
SVGGQGLHGYT
>-|TRBV6-5|TRBJ2-3
ASSYIRTGPTDTQY
>-|TRBV15|TRBJ2-3
ATAQGAADTQY
>-|TRBV15|TRBJ2-4
ATSREDSNLAKNIQY
>-|TRBV5-1|TRBJ2-2
ASSTGLALTGELF
>once|TRBV15|TRBJ1-4
ATSSAVEKLF
>-|TRBV28|TRBJ1-4
ASSRDRVNEKLF
>-|TRBV5-1|TRBJ1-2
ASSRSGTSYGYT
>-|TRBV6-5|TRBJ2-3
ASTRSGNTDTQY
>-|TRBV10-3|TRBJ2-1
AISDATSGNNEQF
>few|TRBV7-2|TRBJ1-2
ASSLGGSSNYGYT
>-|TRBV29-1|TRBJ1-2
SAQNRYRGDNYGYT
>-|TRBV5-1|TRBJ2-1
ASSWGPDNEQF
>-|TRBV7-2|TRBJ1-1
ASSPRQDRNTEAF
>-|TRBV19|TRBJ1-2
ASSRQGSSYGYT
>-|TRBV20-1|TRBJ2-5
SASATTQY
>few|TRBV4-2|TRBJ2-5
ASSQARQPGETQY
>-|TRBV29-1|TRBJ2-2
SVEEWNGGPGELF
>-|TRBV7-2|TRBJ2-6
ASSQFGGSGANVLT
>-|TRBV27|TRBJ1-5
ASSFGWGQPQH
>-|TRBV11-2|TRBJ1-5
ASSFPGAGQPQH
>-|TRBV29-1|TRBJ1-1
SVGQSMNTEAF
>-|TRBV29-1|TRBJ2-5
SVANSGQETQY
>-|TRBV30|TRBJ1-5
AWSPNPSATRKH
>few|TRBV5-5|TRBJ2-5
ASSRGLADIQETQY
>few|TRBV30|TRBJ1-5
AWTAGFNQPQH
>once|TRBV29-1|TRBJ2-1
SGTGGLGEQF
>few|TRBV7-2|TRBJ2-1
ASSPGLAESSYNEQF
>-|TRBV7-2|TRBJ2-3
ASRTTPTDTQY
>-|TRBV25-1|TRBJ2-7
ASSDTWDSRPYEQY
>-|TRBV23-1|TRBJ1-6
ASSHREQGSYNSPLH
>few|TRBV7-2|TRBJ2-5
ASSLGDGETQY
>-|TRBV6-1|TRBJ1-5
ASSANRDQPQH
>few|TRBV29-1|TRBJ1-2
SVESERASRDGYT
>-|TRBV10-3|TRBJ2-3
AISKAGTGGADTQY
>-|TRBV27|TRBJ1-5
ATSTSWGAQPQH
>-|TRBV9|TRBJ2-3
ASSVHPHTDTQY
>-|TRBV5-1|TRBJ2-3
ASSYTDTQY
>-|TRBV9|TRBJ2-7
ASSVGTSGSYEQY
>-|TRBV5-4|TRBJ2-1
ASSPERGRGEQF